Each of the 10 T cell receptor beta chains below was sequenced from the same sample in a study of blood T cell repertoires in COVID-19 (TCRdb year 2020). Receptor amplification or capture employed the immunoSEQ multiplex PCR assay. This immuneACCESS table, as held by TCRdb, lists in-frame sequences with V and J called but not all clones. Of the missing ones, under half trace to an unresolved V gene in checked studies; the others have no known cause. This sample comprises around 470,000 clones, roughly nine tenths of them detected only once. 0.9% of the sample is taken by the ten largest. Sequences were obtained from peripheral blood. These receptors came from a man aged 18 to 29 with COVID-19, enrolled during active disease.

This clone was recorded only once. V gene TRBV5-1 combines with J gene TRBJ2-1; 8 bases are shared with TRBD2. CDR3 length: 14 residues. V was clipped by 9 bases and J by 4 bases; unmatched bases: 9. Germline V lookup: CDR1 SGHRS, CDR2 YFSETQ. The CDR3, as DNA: TGCGCCACCAGGCCGGGAGGGAAATACAATGAGCAGTTCTTC. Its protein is CATRPGGKYNEQFF.

The CDR3 DNA sequence: TGTGCCAGCAGCTTATTACAGTCCTCCTACAATGAGCAGTTCTTC. Residues: CASSLLQSSYNEQFF. The chain combines TRBV7-8 with TRBJ2-1; D is unresolved. V was clipped by 2 bases and J by 0 bases, with 8 bases between them. Germline CDR1 reads SGHVS; CDR2 reads FQNEAQ. This CDR3 comprises 15 residues.

The CDR3 region is CASRVGGGGADTQYF. The CDR3 DNA is TGTGCCAGCAGAGTTGGTGGGGGAGGGGCAGATACGCAGTATTTT. V and J are TRBV6-5 and TRBJ2-3; 7 bases map to TRBD2. The trim removed 6 bases at V and 4 bases at J, leaving 10 bases unmatched. The CDR3 runs to 15 residues. Per germline, CDR1 MNHEY and CDR2 SVGAGI.

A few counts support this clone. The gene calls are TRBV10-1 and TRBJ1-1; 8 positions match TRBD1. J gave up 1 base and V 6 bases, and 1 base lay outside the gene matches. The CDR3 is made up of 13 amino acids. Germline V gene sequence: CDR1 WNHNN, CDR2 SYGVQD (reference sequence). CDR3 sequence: CASRDRENTEAFF. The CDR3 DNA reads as TGCGCCAGCAGGGACAGGGAGAACACTGAAGCTTTCTTT.

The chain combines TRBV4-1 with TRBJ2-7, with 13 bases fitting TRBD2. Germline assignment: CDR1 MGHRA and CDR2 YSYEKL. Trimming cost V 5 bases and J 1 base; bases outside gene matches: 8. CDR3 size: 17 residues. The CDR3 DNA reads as TGCGCCAGCAGCTTCCGGACTAGCGGGGGAGTTTCCTACGAGCAGTACTTC. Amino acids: CASSFRTSGGVSYEQYF.

The CDR3 here is CASSFSNRGGGETQYF. For the CDR3, the DNA is TGTGCCAGCAGCTTTTCTAACAGGGGTGGAGGAGAGACCCAGTACTTC. This chain joins TRBV5-4 and TRBJ2-5, with 7 positions matching TRBD1. Germline lookup yields CDR1 SGHNT and CDR2 YYREEE (reference sequence). Losses at the gene ends were 2 bases for V and 4 bases for J; bases not matched to a gene: 11. The length of the CDR3 is 16 residues.

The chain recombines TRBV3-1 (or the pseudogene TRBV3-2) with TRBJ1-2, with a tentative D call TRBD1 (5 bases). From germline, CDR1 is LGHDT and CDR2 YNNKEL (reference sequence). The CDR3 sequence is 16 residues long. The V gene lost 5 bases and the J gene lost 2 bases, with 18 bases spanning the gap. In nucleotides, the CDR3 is TGTGCCAGCAGCTCCAGACAGATATCTCAGAACTATGGCTACACCTTC. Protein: CASSSRQISQNYGYTF.

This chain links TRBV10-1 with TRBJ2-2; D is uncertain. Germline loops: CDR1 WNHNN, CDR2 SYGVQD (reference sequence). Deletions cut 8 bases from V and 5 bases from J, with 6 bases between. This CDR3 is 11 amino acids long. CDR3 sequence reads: CASPRTGELFF. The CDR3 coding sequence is TGCGCCAGCCCGAGGACCGGGGAGCTGTTTTTT.

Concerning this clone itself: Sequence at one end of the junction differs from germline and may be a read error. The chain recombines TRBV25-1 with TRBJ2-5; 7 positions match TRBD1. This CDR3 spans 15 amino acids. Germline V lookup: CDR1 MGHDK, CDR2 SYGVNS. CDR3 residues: CAGSDPTGAQETQYF. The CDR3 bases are TGTGCCGGCAGTGACCCCACAGGGGCCCAAGAGACCCAGTACTTC.

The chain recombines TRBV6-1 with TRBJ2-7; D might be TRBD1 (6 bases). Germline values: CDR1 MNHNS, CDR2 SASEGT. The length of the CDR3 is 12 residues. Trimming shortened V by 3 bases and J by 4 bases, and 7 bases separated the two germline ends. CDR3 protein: CASSDTGYEQYF. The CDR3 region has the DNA TGTGCCAGCAGTGACACAGGGTACGAGCAGTACTTC.